One and the same sample provided the 13 T cell receptor beta chains below, sequenced in a study of cytomegalovirus exposure and HLA in healthy donors. The PCR employed 60 Vbeta primers together with 13 Jbeta primers. The repertoire was sequenced with immunoSEQ multiplex PCR; TCRdb's copy has only in-frame clones and lacks some. The sample includes 120,000 or so clones, about three quarters of them seen just once. Sample: PBMCs. These receptors came from a woman aged 40 to 50 in good health and CMV-seronegative.

This sequence joins TRBV6-5 and TRBJ1-5; D possibly corresponds to TRBD1 (6 bases). The CDR3 covers 15 residues. The V gene lost 5 bases and the J gene lost 3 bases, with 14 bases spanning the gap. Germline CDR1 is MNHEY and CDR2 is SVGAGI. CDR3 DNA sequence: TGTGCCAGCAGTCCGACAGGCAACCTCAATCAGCCCCAGCATTTT. Residues: CASSPTGNLNQPQHF.

The chain's CDR3 is CASSEYPAGSYEQYF. CDR3 coding DNA: TGCGCCAGCAGTGAGTATCCAGCGGGGAGCTACGAGCAGTACTTC. The chain links TRBV10-1 to TRBJ2-7, with 7 bases identical to TRBD2. V lost 1 base to trimming and J lost 3 bases; unmatched junction nucleotides: 6. Germline V lookup: CDR1 WNHNN, CDR2 SYGVQD (reference sequence). This CDR3 comprises 15 residues.

The rearrangement uses TRBV4-2 and TRBJ1-1; D perhaps matches TRBD1 (5 bases). Per the germline V gene, CDR1 is LGHNA and CDR2 is YNFKEQ. The CDR3 contains 14 residues. The V gene lost 4 bases and the J gene lost 0 bases, with 9 bases spanning the gap. The CDR3: CASSRGGVNTEAFF. In DNA, the CDR3 is TGTGCCAGCAGCCGTGGGGGGGTGAACACTGAAGCTTTCTTT.

The chain combines TRBV4-3 with TRBJ2-7, with D tentatively TRBD2 (6 bases). The germline V gene encodes CDR1 LGHNA and CDR2 YSLEER. Trimming took off 4 bases at V and 2 bases at J, with 18 bases between the two ends. This CDR3 spans 16 amino acids. In DNA, the CDR3 is TGCGCCAGCAGCCGTGACTCGGGACTGACTCCCTACGAGCAGTACTTC. Protein: CASSRDSGLTPYEQYF.

The genes are TRBV14 and TRBJ2-1; 9 nucleotides align to TRBD2. V shed 5 bases, J shed 6 bases, and the junction held 5 bases outside the gene matches. Germline CDR1 and CDR2: SGHDN and FVKESK. The CDR3 covers 14 residues. The CDR3 loop is CASSSSAGGNEQFF. The CDR3 DNA is TGTGCCAGCAGCTCATCAGCGGGGGGCAATGAGCAGTTCTTC. Looking up the rest from reference TRBV14 and TRBJ2-1 gives the full variable domain: EAGVTQFPSHSVIEKGQTVTLRCDPISGHDNLYWYRRVMGKEIKFLLHFVKESKQDESGMPNNRFLAERTGGTYSTLKVQPAELEDSGVYFCASSSSAGGNEQFFGPGTRLTVL.

CDR3 loop: CASSIAYNTPHGYTF. The CDR3 DNA follows: TGTGCCAGCAGTATCGCCTATAATACCCCCCATGGCTACACCTTC. The genes are TRBV28 and TRBJ1-2; no clear D. Trimming stripped 5 bases from V and 6 bases from J, with 19 bases between. Germline lookup yields CDR1 MDHEN and CDR2 SYDVKM. This CDR3 spans 15 amino acids.

The V gene is TRBV28, the J gene TRBJ2-1, with D possibly matching TRBD2 (6 bases). Germline V gene sequence: CDR1 MDHEN, CDR2 SYDVKM. The CDR3 runs 15 residues. Trimming removed 6 bases from V and 1 base from J, with 13 bases in between. CDR3 region: CASRPLAGSYNEQFF. The CDR3 region has the DNA TGTGCCAGCAGGCCCCTCGCGGGATCCTACAATGAGCAGTTCTTC.

J is TRBJ2-7 and V is TRBV10-3; 7 bases align to TRBD1. V lost 10 bases to trimming and J lost 6 bases; unmatched junction nucleotides: 12. The CDR3 contains 13 residues. From germline, CDR1 is ENHRY and CDR2 SYGVKD. This chain's CDR3 is CATNPKGAGEQYF. The CDR3 DNA reads TGTGCCACTAATCCGAAGGGGGCCGGCGAGCAGTACTTC.

With regard to this clone: This sample also contains other DNA sequences that code for the same CDR3. The V call is TRBV9, the J call TRBJ2-7, with TRBD2 matching 16 bases. The CDR3 sequence is 18 residues long. Germline V gene lookup returns CDR1 SGDLS and CDR2 YYNGEE. V trimming: 1 base; J trimming: 5 bases; junction bases outside the gene matches: 9. The CDR3 DNA is TGTGCCAGCAGCGTAAACCCGGGACTAGCGGGAGGGGTGAACGAGCAGTACTTC. The encoded protein is CASSVNPGLAGGVNEQYF.

The J gene is TRBJ1-5, the V gene TRBV28; D is unclear. The germline V and J ends were trimmed by 7 bases and 0 bases, with 10 bases remaining between them. Germline V gene sequence: CDR1 MDHEN, CDR2 SYDVKM. CDR3 size: 14 residues. The CDR3 region is CASNPHDSNQPQHF. CDR3 nucleotide sequence: TGTGCCAGCAACCCACACGATAGCAATCAGCCCCAGCATTTT.

This clone turned up a few times. The sample has other DNA sequences that encode this CDR3 too. The chain recombines TRBV5-1 with TRBJ2-3; 7 bases map to TRBD2. Germline V gene data show CDR1 as SGHRS and CDR2 as YFSETQ. The CDR3 consists of 14 residues. V trimming: 0 bases; J trimming: 2 bases; junction bases outside the gene matches: 0. CDR3 loop: CASSLGLATDTQYF. The DNA of the CDR3 is TGCGCCAGCAGCTTGGGACTAGCCACAGATACGCAGTATTTT. Filled out from reference TRBV5-1 and TRBJ2-3, the complete variable domain reads KAGVTQTPRYLIKTRGQQVTLSCSPISGHRSVSWYQQTPGQGLQFLFEYFSETQRNKGNFPGRFSGRQFSNSRSEMNVSTLELGDSALYLCASSLGLATDTQYFGPGTRLTVL.

The chain joins TRBV5-1 to TRBJ1-3, with TRBD1 matching over 11 bases. V shed 3 bases, J shed 4 bases, and the junction held 9 bases outside the gene matches. The V gene's germline CDR1 is SGHRS and CDR2 YFSETQ. The length of the CDR3 is 17 residues. The CDR3 coding sequence is TGCGCCAGCAGCTCGGAGGGACAGGGGGTTCCAGGAAACACCATATATTTT. Its protein product is CASSSEGQGVPGNTIYF.

The rearrangement joins TRBV4-2 to TRBJ2-3, with 8 positions matching TRBD2. CDR3 length: 18 residues. Germline CDR1 is LGHNA and CDR2 is YNFKEQ. Losses at the gene ends were 0 bases for V and 0 bases for J; bases not matched to a gene: 8. CDR3 coding DNA: TGTGCCAGCAGCCAAGATCTCACTAGCGGACCAAGCACAGATACGCAGTATTTT. It yields the protein CASSQDLTSGPSTDTQYF.